This T cell receptor (beta chain) derives from a study of T-cell memory formation after mild COVID-19. For the study at large: Largely, the TCR clusters proved donor specific.

General study findings and limits: Pre-infection memory already had some responding clones, implying cross-reactive memory joined. Mainly CM and EM harbored the contracting CD4+ clones; mainly EMRA harbored the CD8+ ones. For second-wave clones that peaked at day 37, SARS-CoV-2 specificity went unverified.

Concerning this clonotype itself: Its specificity is unknown.

Germline V gene data show CDR1 as KGHSH and CDR2 as LQKENI. Germline trimming cut 1 base from V and 2 bases from J; bases unmatched to any gene: 8. The CDR3 spans 16 residues. TCRdb called the 5' RACE reads again in MiXCR, with one record for every CDR3 protein. This sample has about 350,000 distinct CDR3 sequences, with around 15% found just once. The receptor was isolated from a man aged 18 to 30 who had mild COVID-19 (a few samples of this study predate the infection). Cell type and time point are not known. The chain uses TRBV18 and TRBJ2-7; TRBD1 matches 7 bases. The specimen sequenced was PBMCs or a T cell subset sorted from them (not recorded which). This CDR3 reads CASSPRPGTDTYEQYF. The CDR3 bases are TGTGCCAGCTCACCACGACCTGGGACAGATACCTACGAGCAGTACTTC.